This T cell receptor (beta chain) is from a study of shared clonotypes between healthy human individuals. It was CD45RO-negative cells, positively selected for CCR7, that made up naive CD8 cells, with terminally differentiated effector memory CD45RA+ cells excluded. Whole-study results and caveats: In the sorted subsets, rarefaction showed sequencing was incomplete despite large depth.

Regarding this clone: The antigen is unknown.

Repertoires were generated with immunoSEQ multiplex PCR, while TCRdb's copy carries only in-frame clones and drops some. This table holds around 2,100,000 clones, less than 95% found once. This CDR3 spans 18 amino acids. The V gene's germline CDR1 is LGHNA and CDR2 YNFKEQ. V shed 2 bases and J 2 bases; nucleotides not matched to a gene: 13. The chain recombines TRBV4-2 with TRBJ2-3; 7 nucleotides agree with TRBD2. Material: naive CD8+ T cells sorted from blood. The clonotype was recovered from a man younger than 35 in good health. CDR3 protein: CASSQPLAEGWTTDTQYF. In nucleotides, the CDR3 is TGTGCCAGCAGCCAACCTCTAGCGGAGGGTTGGACCACAGATACGCAGTATTTT.